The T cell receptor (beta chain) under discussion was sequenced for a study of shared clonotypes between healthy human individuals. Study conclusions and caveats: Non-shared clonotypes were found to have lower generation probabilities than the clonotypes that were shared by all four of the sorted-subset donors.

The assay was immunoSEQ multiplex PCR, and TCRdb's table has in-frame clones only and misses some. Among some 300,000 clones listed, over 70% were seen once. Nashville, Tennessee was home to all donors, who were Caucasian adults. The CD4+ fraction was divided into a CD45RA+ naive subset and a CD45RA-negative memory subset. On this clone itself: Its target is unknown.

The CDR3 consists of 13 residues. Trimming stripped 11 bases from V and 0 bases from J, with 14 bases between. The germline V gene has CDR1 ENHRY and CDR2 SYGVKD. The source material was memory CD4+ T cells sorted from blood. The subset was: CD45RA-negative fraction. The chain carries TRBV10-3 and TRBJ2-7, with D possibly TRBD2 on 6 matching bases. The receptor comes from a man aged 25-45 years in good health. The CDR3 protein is CAAHGGSSYEQYF. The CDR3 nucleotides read TGTGCCGCTCACGGGGGAAGCTCCTACGAGCAGTACTTC.